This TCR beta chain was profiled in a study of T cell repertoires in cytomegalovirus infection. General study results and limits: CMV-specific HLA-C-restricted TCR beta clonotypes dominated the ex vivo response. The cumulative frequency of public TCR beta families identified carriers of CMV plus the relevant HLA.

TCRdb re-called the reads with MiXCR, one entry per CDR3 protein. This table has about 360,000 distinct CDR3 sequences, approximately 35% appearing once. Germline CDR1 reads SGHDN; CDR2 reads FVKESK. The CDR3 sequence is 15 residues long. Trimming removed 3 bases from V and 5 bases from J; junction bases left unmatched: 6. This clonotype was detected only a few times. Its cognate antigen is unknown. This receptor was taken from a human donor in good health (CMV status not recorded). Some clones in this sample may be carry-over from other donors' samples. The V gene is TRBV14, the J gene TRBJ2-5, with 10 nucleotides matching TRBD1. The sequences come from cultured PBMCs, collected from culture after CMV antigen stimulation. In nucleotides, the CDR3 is TGTGCCAGCAGCCAGTGGACAGGGGGTCCGGAGACCCAGTACTTC. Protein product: CASSQWTGGPETQYF.